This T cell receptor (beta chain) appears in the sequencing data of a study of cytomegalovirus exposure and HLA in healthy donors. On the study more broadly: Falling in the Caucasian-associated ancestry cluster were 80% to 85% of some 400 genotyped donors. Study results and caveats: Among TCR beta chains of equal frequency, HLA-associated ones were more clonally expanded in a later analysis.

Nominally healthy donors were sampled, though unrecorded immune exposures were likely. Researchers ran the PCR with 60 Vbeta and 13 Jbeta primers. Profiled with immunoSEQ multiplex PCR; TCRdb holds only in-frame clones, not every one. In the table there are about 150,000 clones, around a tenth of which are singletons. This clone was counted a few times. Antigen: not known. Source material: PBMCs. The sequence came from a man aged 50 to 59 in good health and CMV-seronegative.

The CDR3 reads CASSLSGGASDTQYF. The CDR3 DNA follows: TGTGCCAGCAGTTTGAGCGGGGGGGCCTCAGATACGCAGTATTTT. This chain connects TRBV6-5 to TRBJ2-3, with 10 bases that match TRBD2. This CDR3 has 15 amino acids. Germline trimming cut 4 bases from V and 4 bases from J; bases unmatched to any gene: 5. Germline CDR1 MNHEY, CDR2 SVGAGI.